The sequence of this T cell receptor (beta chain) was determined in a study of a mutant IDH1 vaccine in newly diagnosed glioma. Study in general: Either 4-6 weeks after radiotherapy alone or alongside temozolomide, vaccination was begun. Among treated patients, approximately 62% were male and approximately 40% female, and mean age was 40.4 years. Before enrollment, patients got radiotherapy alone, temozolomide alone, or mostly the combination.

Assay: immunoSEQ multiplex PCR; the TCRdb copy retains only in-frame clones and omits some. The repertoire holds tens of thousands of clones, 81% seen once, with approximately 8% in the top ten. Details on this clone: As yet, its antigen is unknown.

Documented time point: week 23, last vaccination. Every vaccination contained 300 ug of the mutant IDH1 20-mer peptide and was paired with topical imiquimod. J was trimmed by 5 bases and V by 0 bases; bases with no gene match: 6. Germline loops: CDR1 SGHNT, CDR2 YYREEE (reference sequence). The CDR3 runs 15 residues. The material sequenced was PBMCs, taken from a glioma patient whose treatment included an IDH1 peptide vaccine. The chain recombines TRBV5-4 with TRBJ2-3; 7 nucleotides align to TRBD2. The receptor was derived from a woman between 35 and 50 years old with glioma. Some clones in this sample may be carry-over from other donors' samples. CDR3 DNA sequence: TGTGCCAGCAGCTTGGCAGCAGCGGGGTTAGATACGCAGTATTTT. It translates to CASSLAAAGLDTQYF. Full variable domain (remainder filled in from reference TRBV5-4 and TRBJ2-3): ETGVTQSPTHLIKTRGQQVTLRCSSQSGHNTVSWYQQALGQGPQFIFQYYREEENGRGNFPPRFSGLQFPNYSSELNVNALELDDSALYLCASSLAAAGLDTQYFGPGTRLTVL.